A selection of T cell receptor beta chains follows, all from one sample in a study of immune heterogeneity within non-small cell lung tumors. TCRdb re-called the multiplex PCR reads with MiXCR, one entry per CDR3 protein. The data show around 20,000 distinct CDR3 sequences, with 25% to 30% seen just once and 3.5% to 4.5% held by the top ten. The sample taken for sequencing was lung tumor tissue. The receptor set was obtained from a man aged 35 to 55 with non-small cell lung cancer. The CDR3 runs from the conserved cysteine through the conserved F or W. The order of the fields is J gene, CDR3 length, V gene, D gene, clone size, CDR3 protein, CDR3 DNA. D genes are given only for firm matches. Clone size is not always given. Where it is, it says once, few, many or a class for expanded clones.

>TRBJ2-3|14|TRBV9|.|many
CASTPTGSTDTQYF
TGTGCCAGCACCCCAACGGGTAGCACAGATACGCAGTATTTT
>TRBJ1-2|12|TRBV24-1|.|medium-sized
CATSDSNYGYTF
TGTGCCACCAGTGACTCCAACTATGGCTACACCTTC
>TRBJ1-2|15|TRBV5-8|TRBD1|many
CASSLEGQRFYGYTF
TGTGCCAGCAGTTTGGAGGGACAGCGATTTTATGGCTACACCTTC
>TRBJ2-1|16|TRBV28|.|many
CASSFSPGRRANEQFF
TGTGCCAGCAGTTTCTCCCCAGGGAGGAGAGCCAATGAGCAGTTCTTC
>TRBJ2-7|12|TRBV6-1|TRBD1|many
CASSRQGYEQYF
TGTGCCAGCAGTCGACAGGGCTACGAGCAGTACTTC
>TRBJ1-1|17|TRBV7-9|.|few
CASSFVATTTLNTEAFF
TGTGCCAGCAGCTTTGTGGCAACGACTACCCTGAACACTGAAGCTTTCTTT
>TRBJ1-1|13|TRBV12-3/TRBV12-4|.|few
CASSQGRETEAFF
TGTGCCAGCAGTCAGGGGCGGGAAACTGAAGCTTTCTTT
>TRBJ2-3|14|TRBV9|.|.
CVSSVGSPTDTQYF
TGTGTCAGCAGCGTAGGGTCCCCCACAGATACGCAGTATTTT
>TRBJ2-3|17|TRBV30|TRBD2|few
CAWTKREVTLPTDTQYF
TGTGCCTGGACGAAGCGGGAGGTCACACTCCCCACAGATACGCAGTATTTT
>TRBJ2-7|12|TRBV5-4|.|.
CASILDSYEQYF
TGTGCCAGCATTCTGGACAGCTACGAGCAGTACTTC
>TRBJ1-1|16|TRBV27|.|many
CARRPSPARTNTEAFF
TGTGCCAGACGCCCATCTCCGGCTCGGACAAACACTGAAGCTTTCTTT
>TRBJ1-2|12|TRBV29-1|.|few
CSVEEGGRGYTF
TGCAGCGTTGAAGAAGGGGGAAGGGGCTACACCTTC
>TRBJ1-6|14|TRBV19|TRBD1|many
CASSLDRVDSPLHF
TGTGCCAGTAGTCTGGACAGGGTGGATTCACCCCTCCACTTT
>TRBJ1-1|11|TRBV2|.|few
CASPKGSEAFF
TGTGCCAGCCCGAAGGGGAGCGAAGCTTTCTTT
>TRBJ2-5|16|TRBV27|.|.
CASSLVGVSGAETQYF
TGTGCCAGCAGTCTAGTGGGTGTATCAGGTGCAGAGACCCAGTACTTC
>TRBJ2-1|17|TRBV2|TRBD2|medium-sized
CASSEKVLAGPGNEQFF
TGTGCCAGCAGTGAAAAGGTACTAGCGGGACCCGGTAATGAGCAGTTCTTC
>TRBJ2-5|17|TRBV4-2|TRBD2|.
CASSPAARDLAGETQYF
TGTGCCAGCAGCCCAGCCGCAAGAGATCTAGCGGGAGAGACCCAGTACTTC
>TRBJ2-3|15|TRBV20-1|TRBD2|.
CSASLASGSSDTQYF
TGCAGTGCTAGTTTGGCTAGCGGGAGCTCTGATACGCAGTATTTT
>TRBJ2-7|14|TRBV12-3/TRBV12-4|.|medium-sized
CASSIQTEFYEQYF
TGTGCCAGCAGTATCCAGACAGAATTCTACGAGCAGTACTTC
>TRBJ1-1|13|TRBV29-1|TRBD1|.
CSVSPRGGTEAFF
TGCAGCGTTTCCCCCAGGGGGGGGACTGAAGCTTTCTTT
>TRBJ2-3|16|TRBV11-3|.|few
CASSLRGHTFTDTQYF
TGTGCCAGCAGCTTGAGAGGGCACACCTTCACAGATACGCAGTATTTT
>TRBJ2-2|14|TRBV7-3|.|few
CASSSSPLGGELFF
TGTGCCAGCAGCTCAAGTCCCCTGGGCGGGGAGCTGTTTTTT
>TRBJ1-5|17|TRBV6-2/TRBV6-3|.|medium-sized
CASRNPDTTGNNQPQHF
TGTGCCAGCCGAAATCCGGATACAACAGGAAACAATCAGCCCCAGCATTTT
>TRBJ2-3|15|TRBV5-4|TRBD2|.
CASSLAAGSTDTQYF
TGTGCCAGCAGCTTGGCAGCGGGGAGCACAGATACGCAGTATTTT
>TRBJ1-1|13|TRBV4-1|.|.
CASSQQGDTEAFF
TGCGCCAGCAGCCAACAGGGAGACACTGAAGCTTTCTTT
>TRBJ1-1|14|TRBV6-1|.|many
CASSKGTRRTEAFF
TGTGCCAGCAGTAAGGGGACGCGGAGGACTGAAGCTTTCTTT
>TRBJ2-7|15|TRBV20-1|TRBD1|many
CSARPRQGVSYEQYF
TGCAGTGCTAGACCCCGGCAGGGGGTTTCCTACGAGCAGTACTTC
>TRBJ2-7|13|TRBV19|.|many
CASSSRESHEQYF
TGTGCCAGTAGTTCCCGGGAGTCCCACGAGCAGTACTTC
>TRBJ2-3|14|TRBV5-1|.|.
CASSLVGGEDTQYF
TGCGCCAGCAGCTTGGTAGGGGGGGAAGATACGCAGTATTTT
>TRBJ2-7|13|TRBV11-3|.|.
CASSPSRSYEEYF
TGTGCCAGCAGCCCCAGTAGGTCCTACGAGGAGTACTTC
>TRBJ1-2|13|TRBV20-1|.|many
CSARGTGVDGYTF
TGCAGTGCTAGAGGGACGGGAGTAGACGGCTACACCTTC
>TRBJ2-1|14|TRBV15|TRBD2|few
CATKVSGIYNEQFF
TGTGCCACCAAAGTTAGCGGGATCTACAATGAGCAGTTCTTC
>TRBJ1-2|14|TRBV12-3/TRBV12-4|TRBD1|.
CTSRLRDRSYGYTF
TGTACCAGCAGACTCCGGGACAGGAGCTATGGCTACACCTTC
>TRBJ2-7|12|TRBV11-2|.|many
CASSFAGREGYF
TGTGCCAGCAGCTTCGCGGGACGGGAAGGGTACTTC
>TRBJ1-1|15|TRBV19|TRBD1|.
CASSTRQGRVPEAFF
TGTGCCAGTAGTACGCGACAGGGGAGGGTCCCTGAAGCTTTCTTT
>TRBJ1-5|11|TRBV12-5|.|few
CASGTGRGLNF
TGTGCTAGTGGAACAGGCCGGGGATTGAATTTT
>TRBJ2-7|14|TRBV6-1|.|medium-sized
CASRTGHGRDEQYF
TGTGCCAGCAGAACGGGACATGGTAGGGACGAGCAGTACTTC
>TRBJ2-7|14|TRBV6-5|TRBD1|medium-sized
CASSYYQGAGEQYF
TGTGCCAGCAGTTACTATCAGGGGGCGGGTGAGCAGTACTTC
>TRBJ2-1|13|TRBV24-1|.|many
CATSDGTVDEQFF
TGTGCCACCAGTGACGGGACGGTGGATGAGCAGTTCTTC
>TRBJ1-5|14|TRBV27|.|many
CASSLREGDQPQHF
TGTGCCAGCAGTTTAAGGGAAGGGGATCAGCCCCAGCATTTT
>TRBJ2-5|13|TRBV6-1|.|.
CASSGDLRETQYF
TGTGCCAGCAGTGGGGACTTAAGAGAGACCCAGTACTTC
>TRBJ2-1|12|TRBV18|.|few
CASSPQLNEQFF
TGTGCCAGCTCACCCCAATTGAATGAGCAGTTCTTC
>TRBJ2-7|14|TRBV5-4|TRBD2|.
CASSWGGKTDEQYF
TGTGCCAGCAGCTGGGGGGGGAAGACAGACGAGCAGTACTTC
>TRBJ1-2|16|TRBV18|TRBD1|few
CASSPPGQGSRYGYTF
TGTGCCAGCTCACCACCAGGACAGGGGTCTCGGTATGGCTACACCTTC
>TRBJ2-7|11|TRBV20-1|.|medium-sized
CSAQTSYEQYF
TGCAGTGCCCAAACTAGCTACGAGCAGTACTTC
>TRBJ2-1|13|TRBV2|.|.
CASKVESYNEQFF
TGTGCCAGCAAGGTCGAGTCCTACAATGAGCAGTTCTTC
>TRBJ2-7|19|TRBV6-6|.|medium-sized
CASSYQGLANHHTSYEQYF
TGTGCCAGCAGTTACCAAGGGCTAGCCAATCATCACACGTCCTACGAGCAGTACTTC
>TRBJ2-7|16|TRBV11-3|TRBD2|many
CASSLERGGGAYEQYF
TGTGCCAGCAGCTTAGAGAGGGGCGGGGGGGCCTACGAGCAGTACTTC
>TRBJ2-7|17|TRBV6-1|TRBD1|many
CASSDFRSGTVLYEQYF
TGTGCCAGCAGTGATTTCCGCTCCGGGACAGTCCTCTACGAGCAGTACTTC
>TRBJ1-1|14|TRBV18|.|few
CASSLDTFNTEAFF
TGTGCCAGCTCCCTAGACACCTTCAACACTGAAGCTTTCTTT
>TRBJ2-2|14|TRBV20-1|TRBD2|many
CSAQRLAGTGELFF
TGCAGTGCTCAGAGACTAGCGGGAACAGGGGAGCTGTTTTTT
>TRBJ1-2|14|TRBV4-2|.|few
CASSQGLRSYGYTF
TGTGCCAGCAGCCAAGGGTTGAGGAGCTATGGCTACACCTTC
>TRBJ2-7|12|TRBV29-1|.|many
CSYLQGSYEQYF
TGCAGCTACCTACAGGGTTCCTACGAGCAGTACTTC